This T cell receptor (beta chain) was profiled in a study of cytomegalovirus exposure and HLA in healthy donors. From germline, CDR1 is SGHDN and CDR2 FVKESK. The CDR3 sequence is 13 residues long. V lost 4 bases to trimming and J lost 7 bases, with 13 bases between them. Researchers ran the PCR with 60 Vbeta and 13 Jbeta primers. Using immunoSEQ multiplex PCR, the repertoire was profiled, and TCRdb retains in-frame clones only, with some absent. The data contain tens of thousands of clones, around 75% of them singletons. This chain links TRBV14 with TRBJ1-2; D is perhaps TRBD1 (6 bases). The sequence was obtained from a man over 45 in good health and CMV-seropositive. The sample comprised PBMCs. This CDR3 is CASSPGQYGGYTF. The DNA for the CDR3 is TGTGCCAGCAGCCCTGGACAGTACGGTGGCTACACCTTC.